This T cell receptor beta chain was sequenced for a study of post-analysis software for immune sequencing data. Study-wide findings and caveats: Multiple sclerosis patients showed significantly lower normalized Chao1 diversity than controls did. Five TRBV segments were significantly more frequent in patients than in controls. TRBV5-6, TRBV5-1 and TRBV20-1 were among these segments. Co-batched samples clustered tightly together by F measure.

The V end lost 4 bases, the J end lost 3 bases, and 13 bases lay between the germline ends. This CDR3 is 14 amino acids long. The germline V gene has CDR1 LGHDT and CDR2 YNNKEL (reference sequence). This clonotype occurred a few times. Its antigen is as yet unknown. Sequencing libraries made from TCR beta cDNA carried unique molecular identifiers. MiXCR, run by TCRdb on the PCR reads, gives a single entry per CDR3 protein. The sample shows hundreds of thousands of distinct CDR3 sequences, roughly 46% of them seen only once. Sequencing input: blood. This clonotype originated in a girl between 10 and 17 years old with multiple sclerosis. The chain employs TRBV3-1 and TRBJ2-7; D might be TRBD1 (6 bases). The DNA of the CDR3 is TGTGCCAGCAGCCTAGGGGGAAAGGGCTACGAGCAGTACTTC. Amino acids: CASSLGGKGYEQYF.